These 31 T cell receptor beta chains came from one sample sequenced in a study of blood T cells in healthy people across ages. Combining a sample-barcoded 5' primer with a J-beta primer mix, a second PCR ran for about 6 to 11 cycles. TCRdb re-called the 5' RACE reads through MiXCR, storing one row per CDR3 protein. The sample includes hundreds of thousands of distinct CDR3 sequences, roughly 25% of them seen just once. The sample was also linked to a second study, of T cells of mothers and their children.

Sequencing was carried out using blood. The source is a boy between 5 and 17 years old in good health.

The rearrangement uses TRBV6-5 and TRBJ2-5, with 11 bases identical to TRBD1. The germline gives CDR1 MNHEY, CDR2 SVGAGI. The CDR3 sequence is 16 residues long. The J segment lost 4 bases and the V segment lost 8 bases, leaving 12 bases of the junction unmatched. CDR3 bases: TGTGCCAGCCGGACAGGGGGCGGCATAGAGGGAGAGACCCAGTACTTC. This sequence encodes CASRTGGGIEGETQYF.

This clonotype has only a few counts. This sequence joins TRBV7-3 and TRBJ1-1, with 7 nucleotides matching TRBD1. Unmatched junction bases numbered 3, after V lost 7 bases and J lost 4 bases. CDR3 size: 12 residues. Germline V lookup: CDR1 SGHTA, CDR2 FQGTGA. The CDR3 region is CASKGATTEAFF. CDR3 nucleotide sequence: TGTGCCAGCAAGGGGGCGACCACTGAAGCTTTCTTT.

This clonotype has more than one count but fewer than ten. The chain carries TRBV7-9 and TRBJ2-1; D perhaps matches TRBD2 (7 bases). The CDR3 extends over 18 amino acids. The germline V gene encodes CDR1 SEHNR and CDR2 FQNEAQ (reference sequence). V was pared by 2 bases and J by 6 bases, with 23 bases between. The DNA of the CDR3 is TGTGCCAGCAGCTTATTTGGCGGGGGCCGAATTGGTTTCAATGAGCAGTTCTTC. Translation: CASSLFGGGRIGFNEQFF. The whole variable domain, filled in from reference TRBV7-9 and TRBJ2-1, reads DTGVSQNPRHKITKRGQNVTFRCDPISEHNRLYWYRQTLGQGPEFLTYFQNEAQLEKSRLLSDRFSAERPKGSFSTLEIQRTEQGDSAMYLCASSLFGGGRIGFNEQFFGPGTRLTVL.

The V call is TRBV7-9, the J call TRBJ1-2; D unclear. Trimming took off 7 bases at V and 6 bases at J, with 21 bases between the two ends. The CDR3 consists of 15 residues. CDR1 SEHNR and CDR2 FQNEAQ come from the germline V gene (reference sequence). The CDR3: CASTSRRGVLDGYTF. In DNA form, the CDR3 reads TGTGCCAGCACCTCAAGGCGGGGAGTATTGGATGGCTACACCTTC.

This clonotype was counted between two and nine times. V usage is TRBV4-1 and J usage is TRBJ2-1; 9 positions match TRBD2. The CDR3 loop spans 16 amino acids. V lost 4 bases, J lost 4 bases, and 8 bases stayed unmatched. Germline CDR1 and CDR2: MGHRA and YSYEKL. For the CDR3, the DNA is TGCGCCAGCAGCCTACCCGGGAGCGGGAGGTACAATGAGCAGTTCTTC. It codes for CASSLPGSGRYNEQFF.

This chain links TRBV7-6 with TRBJ1-1; no firm D call. CDR1 is SGHVS and CDR2 is FNYEAQ in the germline V gene. The CDR3 length is 15 residues. V lost 1 base and J 6 bases, leaving 15 bases between the germline ends. This chain's CDR3 is CASSLGVGLDSEAFF. The CDR3 region has the DNA TGTGCCAGCAGCTTAGGCGTAGGGTTGGACTCTGAAGCTTTCTTT.

The J gene is TRBJ2-7, the V gene TRBV24-1; D is undetermined. The CDR3 contains 14 residues. Trimming removed 6 bases at V and 6 bases at J, with 17 bases between. The germline V gene encodes CDR1 KGHDR and CDR2 SFDVKD. The CDR3 loop is CATSLDGTHGEQYF. The CDR3 bases are TGTGCCACCAGTCTGGACGGAACCCACGGCGAGCAGTACTTC.

The chain combines TRBV11-2 with TRBJ2-5; 8 bases are a match to TRBD2. Germline CDR1 reads SGHAT; CDR2 reads FQNNGV. The trim removed 2 bases at V and 11 bases at J, leaving 16 bases unmatched. The CDR3 runs 16 residues. Written as DNA, the CDR3 is TGTGCCAGCAGCTTATGGAGCCGGGAGGGTTCAGGGGAGCAGTACTTC. Translating it yields CASSLWSREGSGEQYF.

This clonotype was observed a handful of times. The chain employs TRBV12-3 or TRBV12-4 and TRBJ2-5; D is perhaps TRBD1 (6 bases). Matching the DNA end better, TRBJ2-1 makes the J call doubtful. This CDR3 is built from 13 residues. CDR3 DNA: TGTGCCAGCACTGCCGGCGGGCGAGGGGGACAGTTCTTC. It encodes CASTAGGRGGQFF.

Comments on this clonotype: The junction and the germline gene differ at one end; a read error may be behind it. The chain joins TRBV28 to TRBJ2-5; 11 bases agree with TRBD2. CDR1 and CDR2 from the germline V gene are MDHEN and SYDVKM. CDR3 length equals 14 residues. The chain's CDR3 is CVSRVAGGQETQYF. Written as DNA, the CDR3 is TGTGTCAGCAGGGTAGCGGGGGGGCAAGAGACCCAGTACTTC.

This chain links TRBV29-1 with TRBJ1-2; D might be TRBD1 (5 bases). The V end was cut by 1 base, the J end by 5 bases, with 20 bases between. The CDR3 extends over 16 amino acids. CDR1 is SQVTM and CDR2 is ANQGSEA in the germline V gene. The CDR3 reads CSVEGENGAFGYGYTF. The CDR3 bases are TGCAGCGTTGAAGGTGAGAACGGGGCTTTTGGATATGGCTACACCTTC.

This rearrangement joins TRBV11-3 to TRBJ2-7, with D possibly being TRBD1 (5 bases). Germline-derived CDR1 and CDR2 are SGHNT and YENEEA. The CDR3 consists of 13 residues. Trimming took off 7 bases at V and 2 bases at J, with 12 bases between the two ends. Written as DNA, the CDR3 is TGTGCCAGCAACAAGGGGCCCCCCTACGAGCAGTACTTC. Translated, it gives CASNKGPPYEQYF. Based on the CDR3 plus reference TRBV11-3 and TRBJ2-7, the full variable domain is EAGVVQSPRYKIIEKKQPVAFWCNPISGHNTLYWYLQNLGQGPELLIRYENEEAVDDSQLPKDRFSAERLKGVDSTLKIQPAELGDSAVYLCASNKGPPYEQYFGPGTRLTVT.

The J gene is TRBJ2-1, the V gene TRBV5-5; D gene unclear. This CDR3 has 13 amino acids. V was shortened by 1 base and J by 6 bases, with 8 bases between the two germline ends. In germline, CDR1 is SGHKS, CDR2 YYEKEE (reference sequence). The DNA for the CDR3 is TGTGCCAGCAGCTTGAGAGCCTTCAATGAGCAGTTCTTC. It specifies CASSLRAFNEQFF.

This clonotype was observed a few times. In DNA, the CDR3 is TGTGCCAGCAGTGCTCCTACAACACAGGGTTGGTACGAGCAGTACTTC. Residues: CASSAPTTQGWYEQYF. This chain joins TRBV27 and TRBJ2-7; perhaps TRBD1 as D (6 bases). From germline, CDR1 is MNHEY and CDR2 SMNVEV (reference sequence). The CDR3 extends over 16 amino acids. Trimming removed 5 bases at V and 4 bases at J, with 21 bases between.

CDR3 coding DNA: TGTGCCAGCTCAAACGATTTACAGGGAACAGATACGCAGTATTTT. Translated: CASSNDLQGTDTQYF. V and J are TRBV6-1 and TRBJ2-3; D possibly corresponds to TRBD1 (6 bases). The CDR3 length is 15 residues. Germline lookup yields CDR1 MNHNS and CDR2 SASEGT. Trimming pared 8 bases from V and 3 bases from J, leaving 18 bases between.

In this sample, this clonotype turned up a few times. J is TRBJ2-3 and V is TRBV29-1; D may be TRBD1 (6 bases). The V gene's germline CDR1 is SQVTM and CDR2 ANQGSEA. Trimming cost V 6 bases and J 1 base, with 14 bases left between them. The CDR3 covers 14 residues. CDR3 loop: CSVASGVRTDTQYF. In DNA form, the CDR3 reads TGCAGCGTCGCATCAGGGGTGCGCACAGATACGCAGTATTTT.

The chain links TRBV7-9 to TRBJ2-3; D call uncertain. The CDR3 consists of 16 residues. Germline lookup yields CDR1 SEHNR and CDR2 FQNEAQ (reference sequence). The V and J ends lost 3 bases and 4 bases respectively, with 17 bases between them. CDR3: CASSFSADESSDTQYF. The CDR3 bases are TGTGCCAGCAGCTTCTCCGCGGATGAGTCTTCAGATACGCAGTATTTT.

A few counts support this clonotype. The chain combines TRBV28 with TRBJ2-3, with 7 nucleotides matching TRBD1. J gave up 0 bases and V 4 bases, and 4 bases lay outside the gene matches. CDR1 is MDHEN, CDR2 SYDVKM, per germline. The CDR3 consists of 15 residues. The CDR3, as DNA: TGTGCCAGCAGTTCGGGACAGATCAGCACAGATACGCAGTATTTT. Translated, it gives CASSSGQISTDTQYF.

This clonotype has a handful of counts. V and J are TRBV7-2 and TRBJ2-5, with 15 bases lining up with TRBD2. J was trimmed by 1 base and V by 5 bases; bases with no gene match: 5. The CDR3 runs 17 residues. CDR1 and CDR2 (germline): SGHTA, FQGNSA. CDR3 sequence: CASSPGTSGGSQETQYF. The CDR3, as DNA: TGTGCCAGCAGCCCAGGGACTAGCGGGGGGTCCCAAGAGACCCAGTACTTC.

This clonotype was counted ten times or more. The genes are TRBV29-1 and TRBJ2-2, with TRBD1 matching 10 bases. This CDR3 spans 17 amino acids. Trimming cost V 6 bases and J 5 bases; bases outside gene matches: 15. Germline V gives CDR1 SQVTM, CDR2 ANQGSEA. CDR3 DNA: TGCAGCGTGGGGGGGACAGGGGATCGGTTTGGAACCGGGGAGCTGTTTTTT. It encodes CSVGGTGDRFGTGELFF.

This sequence joins TRBV27 and TRBJ2-6; 9 bases map to TRBD1. V dropped 5 bases and J dropped 0; count of bases not matched to a gene: 11. Germline values: CDR1 MNHEY, CDR2 SMNVEV (reference sequence). The CDR3 has 19 amino acids. CDR3 DNA: TGTGCCAGCAGTCTGACACAGGGGGCGGGCATCTCTGGGGCCAACGTCCTGACTTTC. Translated: CASSLTQGAGISGANVLTF.

The chain employs TRBV20-1 and TRBJ2-5; possibly TRBD1 for D (6 bases). The J call could be wrong; TRBJ2-7 is a better fit for the DNA end. There are 13 residues in the CDR3. CDR1 is DFQATT and CDR2 is SNEGSKA in the germline V gene (reference sequence). CDR3 sequence (DNA): TGCAGTGCTTCCGGGACACCAGACTACGAGCAGTACTTC. Translation gives CSASGTPDYEQYF.

This clonotype was detected a few times. The chain is built from TRBV12-3 or TRBV12-4 and TRBJ2-5; 8 nucleotides align to TRBD1. After removal of 4 bases from V and 4 bases from J, the junction contained 5 bases not matched to a gene. The CDR3 runs 14 residues. Written as DNA, the CDR3 is TGTGCCAGCAGTTCCTCCAGGGGGCCAGAGACCCAGTACTTC. Protein product: CASSSSRGPETQYF.

This clonotype was seen more than once but under ten times. The rearrangement joins TRBV3-1 to TRBJ1-5; D not resolved. The germline V gene encodes CDR1 LGHDT and CDR2 YNNKEL (reference sequence). The CDR3 is 13 residues long. Trimming left V 0 bases short and J 4 bases short, with 4 bases between. CDR3 protein: CASSQDVNQPQHF. CDR3 DNA sequence: TGTGCCAGCAGCCAAGATGTGAATCAGCCCCAGCATTTT.

This clonotype was seen more than once but under ten times. The chain combines TRBV11-2 with TRBJ2-1, with 9 bases lining up with TRBD1. CDR3 size: 14 residues. The V and J ends lost 5 bases and 7 bases, in that order; junction bases with no gene match: 6. Germline V gives CDR1 SGHAT, CDR2 FQNNGV. CDR3 residues: CASSARDRVNEQFF. The CDR3 nucleotides are TGTGCCAGCAGCGCTCGGGACAGGGTAAATGAGCAGTTCTTC. The full variable domain, in which reference TRBV11-2 and TRBJ2-1 provide the parts outside the CDR3, is EAGVAQSPRYKIIEKRQSVAFWCNPISGHATLYWYQQILGQGPKLLIQFQNNGVVDDSQLPKDRFSAERLKGVDSTLKIQPAKLEDSAVYLCASSARDRVNEQFFGPGTRLTVL.

This clonotype occurred a few times. The chain employs TRBV3-1 and TRBJ2-7; D unresolved. The CDR3 runs 14 residues. Trimming removed 1 base at V and 0 bases at J, with 7 bases between. CDR1 LGHDT and CDR2 YNNKEL come from the germline V gene (reference sequence). CDR3 sequence: CASSQGVSSYEQYF. The CDR3 DNA is TGTGCCAGCAGCCAAGGGGTCAGCTCCTACGAGCAGTACTTC.

This sequence joins TRBV12-3 or TRBV12-4 and TRBJ2-7; 8 nucleotides line up with TRBD1. The ends lost 6 bases at V and 5 bases at J; junction bases unmatched: 9. The length of the CDR3 is 14 residues. CDR3 in amino acids: CASSLRQGFDEQYF. Here the CDR3 DNA reads TGTGCCAGCAGCCTAAGACAGGGGTTCGACGAGCAGTACTTC.

CDR3 sequence (DNA): TGTGCCAGCAGCCAATTAACTACGGATGAGCAGTTCTTC. As protein: CASSQLTTDEQFF. This chain links TRBV4-2 with TRBJ2-1; D not resolved. This CDR3 has 13 residues. V was shortened by 2 bases and J by 8 bases, with 10 bases between the two germline ends. Looked up from germline, CDR1 is LGHNA and CDR2 is YNFKEQ.

The chain uses TRBV28 and TRBJ2-1; 10 bases fit TRBD2. CDR3 size: 15 residues. CDR1 and CDR2 (germline): MDHEN, SYDVKM. V shed 2 bases, J shed 5 bases, and the junction held 3 bases outside the gene matches. DNA for the CDR3: TGTGCCAGCAGTTTAAGGACTAGCGGCAACAATGAGCAGTTCTTC. Residues: CASSLRTSGNNEQFF.

DNA for the CDR3: TGTGCCAGCTATCTAGCGGGGGGACGGAATGAGCAGTTCTTC. This sequence encodes CASYLAGGRNEQFF. This chain joins TRBV6-6 and TRBJ2-5; 11 bases line up with TRBD2. The better agreement between TRBJ2-1 and the DNA end casts doubt on the J call. The CDR3 covers 14 residues. From germline, CDR1 is MNHNY and CDR2 SVGAGI (reference sequence).

This clonotype was observed a handful of times. This rearrangement joins TRBV7-6 to TRBJ2-5; 10 bases agree with TRBD2. TRBJ2-1 explains the end of the DNA better; the J call may be wrong. Germline loops: CDR1 SGHVS, CDR2 FNYEAQ. The CDR3 covers 16 residues. CDR3 in amino acids: CASSSWGLALNNEQFF. The CDR3 DNA reads TGTGCCAGCAGCTCTTGGGGACTAGCGCTAAACAATGAGCAGTTCTTC.